This T cell receptor (beta chain) was documented in a study of shared clonotypes between healthy human individuals. Study at large: Aged 18 to 49, the donors were a couple of women and a few men.

Naive CD8 cells comprised CD45RO-negative, CCR7-positively selected cells, excluding terminally differentiated effector memory CD45RA+ cells. This clone has only one observation. The antigen is unknown. Genomic DNA of every subset was divided equally among multiple immunoSEQ plates. The repertoire was sequenced with immunoSEQ multiplex PCR; TCRdb's copy has only in-frame clones and lacks some. The sample consists of 550,000 to 650,000 clones, around 96% of them appearing once. Study-wide results and limits: Generation probability values for non-shared clonotypes were lower than those for clonotypes shared by all four donors. Rarefaction showed sorted-subset sequencing was incomplete despite large depth.

Specimen: naive CD8+ T cells sorted from blood. The receptor was derived from a woman aged 25 to 45 in good health.

The CDR3 spells CASSLSTSGRNEQFF. The CDR3 coding sequence is TGTGCCAGCAGTTTATCTACTAGCGGGAGGAATGAGCAGTTCTTC. The chain combines TRBV27 with TRBJ2-1; 12 positions agree with TRBD2. The CDR3 has 15 amino acids. The junction had 1 base not matched to a gene; V was cut back by 0 bases and J by 7 bases. The germline V gene has CDR1 MNHEY and CDR2 SMNVEV (reference sequence).